A single sample is the source of the 10 T cell receptor beta chains below, sequenced in a study of T cell responses to AZD1222 COVID-19 vaccine. Sequencing was performed with immunoSEQ multiplex PCR; in TCRdb, only in-frame clones are kept and a portion is missing. In the table there are some 120,000 clones, around 94% of which are singletons. The specimen was peripheral blood, collected on day 0 of AZD1222 vaccination. The receptor set was obtained from an adult in good health.

The gene calls are TRBV5-5 and TRBJ2-4; D is unresolved. V lost 0 bases and J 8 bases, leaving 6 bases between the germline ends. This CDR3 has 12 residues. Germline CDR1 is SGHKS and CDR2 is YYEKEE (reference sequence). CDR3 sequence: CASSLGFDIQYF. The DNA for the CDR3 is TGTGCCAGCAGCTTGGGATTTGACATTCAGTACTTC.

This chain uses TRBV11-2 with TRBJ1-2; 9 nucleotides line up with TRBD1. Germline CDR1 is SGHAT and CDR2 is FQNNGV. The CDR3 spans 15 residues. The trim removed 5 bases at V and 6 bases at J, leaving 10 bases unmatched. The CDR3 protein is CASSPIRDREDGYTF. In DNA, the CDR3 is TGTGCCAGCAGCCCGATCCGGGACAGGGAGGATGGCTACACCTTC.

The chain combines TRBV10-3 with TRBJ1-2; no reliable D call. Germline V gives CDR1 ENHRY, CDR2 SYGVKD. With 2 bases removed from V and 8 bases from J, the gap between germline ends came to 15 bases. The CDR3 consists of 14 residues. The CDR3 DNA sequence: TGTGCCATCAGTGAGAGGGAGAAGGTGGGGGGCTACACCTTC. Protein sequence: CAISEREKVGGYTF.

J is TRBJ2-5 and V is TRBV5-6; a weak D match, TRBD1 (6 bases). Per germline, CDR1 SGHDT and CDR2 YYEEEE. There are 16 residues in the CDR3. V was clipped by 3 bases and J by 4 bases, with 19 bases between them. CDR3 in amino acids: CASSWMDPGAAETQYF. Written as DNA, the CDR3 is TGTGCCAGCAGCTGGATGGACCCAGGGGCGGCAGAGACCCAGTACTTC.

The chain links TRBV4-3 to TRBJ2-7; no clear D. The CDR3 is 15 amino acids. Per germline, CDR1 LGHNA and CDR2 YSLEER. The ends were cut back, 3 bases at V and 1 base at J, with 13 bases in the middle. The CDR3 nucleotides read TGCGCCAGCAGCCAGTTTATCGGGTGGTCCTACGAGCAGTACTTC. It translates to CASSQFIGWSYEQYF.

The rearrangement joins TRBV9 to TRBJ2-7, with 12 bases lining up with TRBD2. Germline assignment: CDR1 SGDLS and CDR2 YYNGEE. CDR3 length: 15 amino acids. J gave up 6 bases and V 0 bases, and 4 bases lay outside the gene matches. CDR3 amino acids: CASSVGLAGAFEQYF. The CDR3 DNA is TGTGCCAGCAGCGTAGGACTAGCGGGAGCCTTCGAGCAGTACTTC.

The V call is TRBV5-8, the J call TRBJ1-1; 9 nucleotides match TRBD1. Germline CDR1 is SGHTS and CDR2 is YDEGEE. Trimming removed 3 bases from V and 4 bases from J; junction bases left unmatched: 10. This CDR3 comprises 16 residues. CDR3 in amino acids: CASSSGTGLWGTEAFF. For the CDR3, the DNA is TGTGCCAGCAGCTCTGGGACAGGGCTTTGGGGCACTGAAGCTTTCTTT.

This chain links TRBV5-8 with TRBJ1-3; D is unclear. Germline V gene data show CDR1 as SGHTS and CDR2 as YDEGEE. This CDR3 comprises 14 residues. Trimming stripped 0 bases from V and 8 bases from J, with 12 bases between. Here the CDR3 reads CASSLGAARDTIYF. For the CDR3, the DNA is TGTGCCAGCAGCTTGGGGGCCGCAAGAGACACCATATATTTT. Looking up the rest from reference TRBV5-8 and TRBJ1-3 gives the full variable domain: EAGVTQSPTHLIKTRGQQATLRCSPISGHTSVYWYQQALGLGLQFLLWYDEGEERNRGNFPPRFSGRQFPNYSSELNVNALELEDSALYLCASSLGAARDTIYFGEGSWLTVV.

J is TRBJ1-1 and V is TRBV6-5; D is perhaps TRBD1 (6 bases). The CDR3 consists of 13 residues. Between the trimmed V and J ends, which lost 3 bases and 3 bases, there was a span of 8 bases. Germline loops: CDR1 MNHEY, CDR2 SVGAGI. The CDR3 protein is CASSYGGYTEAFF. The CDR3 DNA follows: TGTGCCAGCAGTTATGGGGGCTACACTGAAGCTTTCTTT.

DNA of the CDR3: TGTGCCAGCAGCGGACAGGGTTACGAGCAGTACTTC. This translates into CASSGQGYEQYF. This rearrangement joins TRBV7-9 to TRBJ2-7; 8 bases match TRBD1. The CDR3 is made up of 12 amino acids. V lost 5 bases and J lost 4; bases outside the gene matches: 1. Germline CDR1 reads SEHNR; CDR2 reads FQNEAQ (reference sequence).